The source of this T cell receptor (beta chain) is a study of blood T cell repertoires in COVID-19. On the study more broadly: Sample material is recorded as cDNA or gDNA derived from T cells, B-cell-depleted T cells, or PBMCs.

In the original processing: Nucleated cell counts were estimated from reference gene primer amplification. Sequencing was performed with immunoSEQ multiplex PCR; in TCRdb, only in-frame clones are kept and a portion is missing. Clone size and V and J calls were adopted from that table, with D and trimming inferred from the DNA. This table has approximately 120,000 clones, less than 85% appearing once. Per the germline V gene, CDR1 is KGHDR and CDR2 is SFDVKD. CDR3 length: 13 residues. J gave up 7 bases and V 5 bases, and 3 bases lay outside the gene matches. This receptor was obtained from a woman aged 60-75 years with acute or convalescent COVID-19. Sequenced material: peripheral blood. The V and J genes are TRBV24-1 and TRBJ2-1; 8 bases align to TRBD1. CDR3 region: CATSVDRGNEQFF. CDR3 nucleotides: TGTGCCACCAGTGTCGACAGGGGAAATGAGCAGTTCTTC.